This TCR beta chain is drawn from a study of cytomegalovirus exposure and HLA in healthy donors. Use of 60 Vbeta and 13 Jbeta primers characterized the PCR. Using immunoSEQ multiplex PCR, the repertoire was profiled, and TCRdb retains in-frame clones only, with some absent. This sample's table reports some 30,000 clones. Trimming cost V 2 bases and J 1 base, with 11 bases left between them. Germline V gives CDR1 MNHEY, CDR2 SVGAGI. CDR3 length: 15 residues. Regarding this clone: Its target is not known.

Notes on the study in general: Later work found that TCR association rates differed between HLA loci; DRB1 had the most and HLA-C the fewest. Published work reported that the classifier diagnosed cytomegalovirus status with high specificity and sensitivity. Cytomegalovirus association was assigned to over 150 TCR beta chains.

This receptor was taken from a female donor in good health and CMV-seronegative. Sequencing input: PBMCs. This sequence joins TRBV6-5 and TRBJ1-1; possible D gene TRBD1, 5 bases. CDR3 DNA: TGTGCCAGCAGTTACGGTAGGGGCTCGAACACTGAAGCTTTCTTT. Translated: CASSYGRGSNTEAFF.